This entry features one T cell receptor beta chain sequence. Its antigen is currently unknown. The sample originates from a study of cytomegalovirus exposure and HLA in healthy donors. Study conclusions and caveats: Another analysis was done later, and it associated around 17,000 TCR beta sequences with HLA alleles at 0.05 false discovery rate. TCR beta V segments were, for the most part, productive about 87% or about 30% of the time in an earlier analysis.

Germline V lookup: CDR1 SGHVS, CDR2 FNYEAQ. The V and J ends lost 5 bases and 6 bases, in that order; junction bases with no gene match: 4. This CDR3 has 14 amino acids. The PCR employed 60 Vbeta primers together with 13 Jbeta primers. TCRdb's copy holds only in-frame clones and misses some; the assay was immunoSEQ multiplex PCR. This table has about 140,000 clones, 80% appearing once. Sequenced: PBMCs. The chain is built from TRBV7-6 and TRBJ1-4, with TRBD1 matching over 9 bases. This TCR came from a man between 50 and 59 years old in good health and CMV-seronegative. The DNA of the CDR3 is TGTGCCAGCAGCCCACGGACAGGGGATGAAAAACTGTTTTTT. Amino acids: CASSPRTGDEKLFF.